Sequencing of this TCR beta chain was carried out in a study of cytomegalovirus exposure and HLA in healthy donors. CDR3 length equals 12 residues. CDR1 MGHRA and CDR2 YSYEKL come from the germline V gene. The V end was cut by 4 bases, the J end by 2 bases, with 4 bases between. The PCR used 60 Vbeta and 13 Jbeta primers. TCRdb's table, derived via immunoSEQ multiplex PCR, lists solely in-frame clones and lacks some. This sample carries roughly 120,000 clones, 70% to 85% of them seen once, and the ten largest clones take 11%. This clonotype was obtained from a woman in her fifties or sixties in good health and CMV-seropositive. The sequenced sample was PBMCs. The chain recombines TRBV4-1 with TRBJ2-3; D remains ambiguous. CDR3: CASSPNTDTQYF. Written as DNA, the CDR3 is TGCGCCAGCAGCCCCAACACAGATACGCAGTATTTT.